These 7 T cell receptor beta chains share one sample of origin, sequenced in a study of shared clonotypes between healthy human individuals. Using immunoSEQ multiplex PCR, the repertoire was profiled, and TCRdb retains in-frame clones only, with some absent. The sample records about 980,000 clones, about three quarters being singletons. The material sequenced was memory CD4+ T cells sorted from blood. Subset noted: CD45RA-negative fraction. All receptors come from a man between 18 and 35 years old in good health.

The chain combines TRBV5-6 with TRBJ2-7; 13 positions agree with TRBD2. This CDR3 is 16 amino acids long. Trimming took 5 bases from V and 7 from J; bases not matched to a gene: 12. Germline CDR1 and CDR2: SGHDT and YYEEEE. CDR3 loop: CASRTSWTSGRGEQYF. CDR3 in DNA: TGTGCCAGCAGGACATCCTGGACTAGCGGGAGAGGTGAGCAGTACTTC.

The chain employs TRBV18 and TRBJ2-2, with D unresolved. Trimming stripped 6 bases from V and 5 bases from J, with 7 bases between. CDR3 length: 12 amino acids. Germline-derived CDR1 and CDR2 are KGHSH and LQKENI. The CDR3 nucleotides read TGTGCCAGCTCGGCTATGACCGGGGAGCTGTTTTTT. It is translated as CASSAMTGELFF.

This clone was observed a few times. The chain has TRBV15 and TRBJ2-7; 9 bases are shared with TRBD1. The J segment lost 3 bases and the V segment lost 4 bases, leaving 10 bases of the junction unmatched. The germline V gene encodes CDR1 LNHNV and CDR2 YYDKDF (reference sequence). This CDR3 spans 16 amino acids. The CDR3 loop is CATSTYRLGQGYEQYF. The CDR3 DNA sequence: TGTGCCACCAGCACCTACCGGTTGGGACAGGGCTACGAGCAGTACTTC.

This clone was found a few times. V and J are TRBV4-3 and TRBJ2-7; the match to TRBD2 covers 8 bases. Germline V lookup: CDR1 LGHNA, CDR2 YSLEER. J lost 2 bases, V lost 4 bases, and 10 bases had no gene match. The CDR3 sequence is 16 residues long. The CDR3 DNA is TGCGCCAGCAGCCCAGGCGGAGCGGGAGTCCCCTACGAGCAGTACTTC. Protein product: CASSPGGAGVPYEQYF.

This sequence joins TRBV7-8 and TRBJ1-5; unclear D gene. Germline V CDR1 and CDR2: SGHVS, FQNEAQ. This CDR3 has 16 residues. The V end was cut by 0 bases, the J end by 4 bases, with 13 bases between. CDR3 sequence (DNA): TGTGCCAGCAGCTTAGCGGGCGGTCCAATTAATCAGCCCCAGCATTTT. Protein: CASSLAGGPINQPQHF. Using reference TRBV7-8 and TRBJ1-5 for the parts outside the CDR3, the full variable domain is GAGVSQSPRYKVAKRGQDVALRCDPISGHVSLFWYQQALGQGPEFLTYFQNEAQLDKSGLPSDRFFAERPEGSVSTLKIQRTQQEDSAVYLCASSLAGGPINQPQHFGDGTRLSIL.

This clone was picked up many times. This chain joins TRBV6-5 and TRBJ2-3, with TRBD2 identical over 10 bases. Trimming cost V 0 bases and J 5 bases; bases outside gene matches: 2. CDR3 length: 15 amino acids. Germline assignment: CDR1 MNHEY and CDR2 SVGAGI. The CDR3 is CASSYSAGGRDTQYF. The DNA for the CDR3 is TGTGCCAGCAGTTACTCAGCGGGAGGGCGAGATACGCAGTATTTT.

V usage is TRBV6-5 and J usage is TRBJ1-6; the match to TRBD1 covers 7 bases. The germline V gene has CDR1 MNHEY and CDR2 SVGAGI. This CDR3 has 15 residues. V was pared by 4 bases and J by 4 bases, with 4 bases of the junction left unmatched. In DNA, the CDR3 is TGTGCCAGCAGTTTAAGACAGGGATATAATTCACCCCTCCACTTT. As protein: CASSLRQGYNSPLHF.